Below, 30 T cell receptor beta chains from the same sample are listed, as sequenced in a study of blood T cell repertoires in COVID-19. The repertoire was sequenced with immunoSEQ multiplex PCR; TCRdb's copy has only in-frame clones and lacks some. The data show roughly 58,000 clones, roughly two thirds seen once. The sample taken for sequencing was PBMCs or T cells enriched from blood (not recorded which). These receptors were obtained from a woman in her sixties or seventies who had been exposed to COVID-19.

V usage is TRBV27 and J usage is TRBJ2-5; 7 bases map to TRBD1. Trimming removed 7 bases from V and 1 base from J; junction bases left unmatched: 6. The V gene's germline CDR1 is MNHEY and CDR2 SMNVEV (reference sequence). The CDR3 contains 14 residues. CDR3 DNA: TGTGCCAGCAAGGGGGACAGAGGCCAAGAGACCCAGTACTTC. Protein product: CASKGDRGQETQYF.

This clone has just a few counts. This sequence joins TRBV4-1 and TRBJ1-2; TRBD1 might be the D (6 bases). Trimming left V 0 bases short and J 8 bases short, with 13 bases between. This CDR3 spans 14 amino acids. Germline V gene sequence: CDR1 MGHRA, CDR2 YSYEKL. DNA of the CDR3: TGCGCCAGCAGCCAAGAGCAACAGGGAGCCGGCTACACCTTC. It specifies CASSQEQQGAGYTF.

The gene calls are TRBV5-4 and TRBJ2-4; possibly TRBD1 for D (6 bases). CDR1 and CDR2 from the germline V gene are SGHNT and YYREEE (reference sequence). Trimming pared 4 bases from V and 1 base from J, leaving 9 bases between. This CDR3 is 14 amino acids long. The CDR3 bases are TGTGCCAGCAGCACAGGGATGGCCAAAAACATTCAGTACTTC. This translates into CASSTGMAKNIQYF. Filled out from reference TRBV5-4 and TRBJ2-4, the complete variable domain reads ETGVTQSPTHLIKTRGQQVTLRCSSQSGHNTVSWYQQALGQGPQFIFQYYREEENGRGNFPPRFSGLQFPNYSSELNVNALELDDSALYLCASSTGMAKNIQYFGAGTRLSVL.

The rearrangement joins TRBV19 to TRBJ2-1; 9 bases map to TRBD2. The CDR3 sequence is 16 residues long. The V and J ends lost 5 bases and 6 bases, in that order; junction bases with no gene match: 11. Per germline, CDR1 LNHDA and CDR2 SQIVND (reference sequence). The CDR3 spells CASSLSAGGFSNEQFF. The CDR3 DNA reads as TGTGCCAGTAGTTTGTCAGCGGGAGGTTTCTCCAATGAGCAGTTCTTC.

This chain connects TRBV7-9 to TRBJ2-1; no firm D call. V lost 10 bases, J lost 6 bases, and 13 bases lay in between. This CDR3 has 12 amino acids. Germline-derived CDR1 and CDR2 are SEHNR and FQNEAQ (reference sequence). CDR3: CATTGRGNEQFF. The CDR3 DNA reads TGTGCCACAACTGGAAGAGGCAATGAGCAGTTCTTC.

Here the CDR3 DNA reads TGTGCCAGCAGCCTCCTCGCCTACGAGCAGTACTTC. Translated, it gives CASSLLAYEQYF. The V call is TRBV7-9, the J call TRBJ2-7, with unresolved D. The CDR3 loop spans 12 amino acids. Germline assignment: CDR1 SEHNR and CDR2 FQNEAQ (reference sequence). V was cut by 5 bases and J by 2 bases, with 7 bases left in between.

The J gene is TRBJ2-5, the V gene TRBV5-4; 7 bases agree with TRBD1. CDR1 SGHNT and CDR2 YYREEE come from the germline V gene (reference sequence). Unmatched junction bases numbered 17, after V lost 7 bases and J lost 5 bases. CDR3 size: 16 residues. CDR3 sequence reads: CASLHRRTGGQETQYF. The CDR3 DNA sequence: TGTGCCAGCCTACACAGAAGGACAGGTGGTCAGGAGACCCAGTACTTC.

This rearrangement joins TRBV9 to TRBJ2-5, with 12 bases lining up with TRBD2. Per germline, CDR1 SGDLS and CDR2 YYNGEE. This CDR3 has 15 residues. V lost 2 bases to trimming and J lost 5 bases; unmatched junction nucleotides: 4. The CDR3 is CASSVRTSGVETQYF. DNA for the CDR3: TGTGCCAGCAGCGTCAGGACTAGCGGGGTTGAGACCCAGTACTTC.

The gene calls are TRBV7-8 and TRBJ1-2; 8 nucleotides match TRBD1. The CDR3 contains 15 residues. Germline values: CDR1 SGHVS, CDR2 FQNEAQ. Trimming took 2 bases from V and 5 from J; bases not matched to a gene: 7. This chain's CDR3 is CASSLMTTGDYGYTF. CDR3 DNA sequence: TGTGCCAGCAGCTTAATGACGACAGGGGATTATGGCTACACCTTC.

The rearrangement uses TRBV3-1 (or the pseudogene TRBV3-2) and TRBJ1-3; D is unclear. The germline V gene encodes CDR1 LGHDT and CDR2 YNNKEL (reference sequence). Between the trimmed V and J ends, which lost 4 bases and 8 bases, there was a span of 12 bases. CDR3 length: 13 residues. In DNA, the CDR3 is TGTGCCAGCAGCCGTGACGGGTTAGACACCATATATTTT. As protein: CASSRDGLDTIYF.

In its sample, this clone was seen a few times. V gene TRBV5-4 combines with J gene TRBJ2-7; 7 nucleotides agree with TRBD1. V was clipped by 4 bases and J by 2 bases; unmatched bases: 3. The germline V gene has CDR1 SGHNT and CDR2 YYREEE (reference sequence). CDR3 length equals 13 residues. CDR3 in amino acids: CASSMGQTYEQYF. The CDR3 bases are TGTGCCAGCAGCATGGGACAGACCTACGAGCAGTACTTC.

This rearrangement joins TRBV10-3 to TRBJ2-7; 8 bases match TRBD1. V shed 4 bases, J shed 5 bases, and the junction held 7 bases outside the gene matches. Germline CDR1 reads ENHRY; CDR2 reads SYGVKD. The CDR3 is made up of 14 amino acids. Here the CDR3 DNA reads TGTGCCATCAGTGCGTCAGGGGGCTTCCACGAGCAGTACTTC. It translates to CAISASGGFHEQYF.

The genes are TRBV27 and TRBJ2-7; a possible D gene is TRBD2 (5 bases). This CDR3 has 12 residues. V gave up 4 bases and J gave up 6 bases, with 10 bases separating them. CDR1 MNHEY and CDR2 SMNVEV come from the germline V gene (reference sequence). In nucleotides, the CDR3 is TGTGCCAGCAGTTCGGGGTCCCTCGAGCAGTACTTC. Translated, it gives CASSSGSLEQYF.

V is TRBV2 and J is TRBJ1-1; D is perhaps TRBD1 (5 bases). The ends were cut back, 3 bases at V and 6 bases at J, with 14 bases in the middle. CDR1 and CDR2 from the germline V gene are SNHLY and FYNNEI. This CDR3 contains 14 residues. The chain's CDR3 is CASSDSPGIPEAFF. The CDR3 DNA sequence: TGTGCCAGCAGTGACAGCCCAGGGATCCCTGAAGCTTTCTTT.

The chain employs TRBV2 and TRBJ1-5; D is undetermined. Germline CDR1 reads SNHLY; CDR2 reads FYNNEI. The V and J ends lost 8 bases and 3 bases respectively, with 11 bases between them. The CDR3 contains 13 residues. The CDR3 DNA follows: TGTGCCAGCCAGTTAAGATCCAATCAGCCCCAGCATTTT. Translated, it gives CASQLRSNQPQHF.

This clone was picked up one time. V and J are TRBV24-1 and TRBJ2-5, with 8 positions matching TRBD1. Per the germline V gene, CDR1 is KGHDR and CDR2 is SFDVKD. V lost 6 bases to trimming and J lost 2 bases; unmatched junction nucleotides: 4. There are 14 residues in the CDR3. CDR3 in DNA: TGTGCCACCAGTAGAGGACAGGGTCAAGAGACCCAGTACTTC. Protein sequence: CATSRGQGQETQYF.

This chain links TRBV29-1 with TRBJ2-5; D uncertain. V shed 7 bases and J shed 3 bases, with 6 bases lying between them. The CDR3 runs to 10 residues. The V gene's germline CDR1 is SQVTM and CDR2 ANQGSEA. The CDR3 reads CSAREETQYF. The DNA for the CDR3 is TGCAGCGCGAGAGAAGAGACCCAGTACTTC.

This rearrangement joins TRBV2 to TRBJ1-5, with TRBD1 identical over 7 bases. This CDR3 has 15 amino acids. Germline CDR1 is SNHLY and CDR2 is FYNNEI. With 6 bases clipped from V and 3 bases from J, the junction kept 8 bases outside the gene matches. The CDR3 DNA follows: TGTGCCAGCAGAGCATCGACAGGGAACAATCAGCCCCAGCATTTT. Protein: CASRASTGNNQPQHF.

The chain uses TRBV19 and TRBJ2-6; 7 bases are a match to TRBD1. The V gene's germline CDR1 is LNHDA and CDR2 SQIVND (reference sequence). This CDR3 has 16 residues. The V and J ends lost 7 bases and 2 bases, in that order; junction bases with no gene match: 8. CDR3 residues: CASNKGQRAGANVLTF. CDR3 DNA sequence: TGTGCCAGTAACAAGGGACAGAGGGCTGGGGCCAACGTCCTGACTTTC. The full variable domain, completed using reference TRBV19 and TRBJ2-6, is DGGITQSPKYLFRKEGQNVTLSCEQNLNHDAMYWYRQDPGQGLRLIYYSQIVNDFQKGDIAEGYSVSREKKESFPLTVTSAQKNPTAFYLCASNKGQRAGANVLTFGAGSRLTVL.

This chain links TRBV18 with TRBJ2-7, with D tentatively TRBD1 (6 bases). Trimming took off 3 bases at V and 3 bases at J, with 15 bases between the two ends. The germline gives CDR1 KGHSH, CDR2 LQKENI. The CDR3 sequence is 15 residues long. The DNA for the CDR3 is TGTGCCAGCTCACCGTCCGGACAGAACAACTACGAGCAGTACTTC. It encodes CASSPSGQNNYEQYF.

The V gene is TRBV20-1, the J gene TRBJ2-3; D perhaps matches TRBD2 (6 bases). The germline V and J ends were trimmed by 1 base and 10 bases, with 9 bases remaining between them. The CDR3 contains 11 residues. CDR1 and CDR2 (germline): DFQATT, SNEGSKA (reference sequence). CDR3 sequence (DNA): TGCAGTGCTAGAGTCGGGGGTTCGCAGTATTTT. Amino acid sequence: CSARVGGSQYF.

The V gene is TRBV10-3, the J gene TRBJ1-1; D call uncertain. V was trimmed by 2 bases and J by 11 bases, leaving 18 bases between them. The CDR3 is 14 residues long. CDR1 is ENHRY and CDR2 is SYGVKD in the germline V gene. The CDR3 here is CAISEQQTSGGAFF. CDR3 in DNA: TGTGCCATCAGTGAGCAGCAAACTAGCGGAGGGGCTTTCTTT.

The V call is TRBV6-1, the J call TRBJ2-7; 9 bases match TRBD1. Germline values: CDR1 MNHNS, CDR2 SASEGT. There are 15 residues in the CDR3. V gave up 2 bases and J gave up 2 bases; unmatched junction bases: 4. The CDR3 DNA follows: TGTGCCAGCAGTGAATCGGGACAGGGCCCCTACGAGCAGTACTTC. As protein: CASSESGQGPYEQYF.

A few counts support this clone. The CDR3, as DNA: TGTGCCAGCAGTGTTCGTCCCAATCAGCCCCAGCATTTT. It translates to CASSVRPNQPQHF. The chain has TRBV6-4 and TRBJ1-5; D gene ambiguous. Trimming took off 4 bases at V and 3 bases at J, with 7 bases between the two ends. CDR3 length: 13 residues. Germline lookup yields CDR1 MRHNA and CDR2 SNTAGT.

This clone was observed a few times. The V and J genes are TRBV18 and TRBJ1-2, with D possibly being TRBD1 (6 bases). In germline, CDR1 is KGHSH, CDR2 LQKENI. This CDR3 spans 16 amino acids. Trimming pared 3 bases from V and 2 bases from J, leaving 16 bases between. For the CDR3, the DNA is TGTGCCAGCTCACCTACGGACAGCCTGGCCAACTATGGCTACACCTTC. Residues: CASSPTDSLANYGYTF.

The chain carries TRBV7-8 and TRBJ1-4; weak D call: TRBD1 (6 bases). V dropped 4 bases and J dropped 0 bases, with 12 bases sitting between them. CDR1 SGHVS and CDR2 FQNEAQ come from the germline V gene. This CDR3 region has 16 residues. This CDR3 is CASSSKDSATNEKLFF. In nucleotides, the CDR3 is TGTGCCAGCAGCTCGAAGGACAGTGCAACTAATGAAAAACTGTTTTTT.

The chain recombines TRBV6-5 with TRBJ1-2, with D unresolved. Germline CDR1 is MNHEY and CDR2 is SVGAGI. The V end was cut by 0 bases, the J end by 5 bases, with 10 bases between. The CDR3 is 14 residues long. In DNA, the CDR3 is TGTGCCAGCAGTTACTCGGGAGCGAAGTATGGCTACACCTTC. Protein product: CASSYSGAKYGYTF.

This clone was observed a few times. The rearrangement uses TRBV3-1 (or the pseudogene TRBV3-2) and TRBJ2-3, with 10 bases lining up with TRBD1. Germline CDR1 LGHDT, CDR2 YNNKEL (reference sequence). The trim removed 4 bases at V and 0 bases at J, leaving 10 bases unmatched. This CDR3 comprises 18 residues. The CDR3 loop reads CASSPKRQGAISTDTQYF. CDR3 DNA: TGTGCCAGCAGCCCAAAGAGACAGGGGGCAATAAGCACAGATACGCAGTATTTT.

The chain employs TRBV5-4 and TRBJ2-5; TRBD2 matches at 9 bases. J was trimmed by 4 bases and V by 3 bases; bases with no gene match: 4. This CDR3 is 14 amino acids long. Germline lookup yields CDR1 SGHNT and CDR2 YYREEE (reference sequence). In DNA form, the CDR3 reads TGTGCCAGCAGCTCGACTAGCGGAAGAGAGACCCAGTACTTC. It encodes CASSSTSGRETQYF.

The CDR3: CASSLGGYNEQFF. The CDR3 DNA is TGCGCCAGCAGCTTAGGGGGCTACAATGAGCAGTTCTTC. This chain uses TRBV5-1 with TRBJ2-1; a possible D gene is TRBD1 (6 bases). The germline gives CDR1 SGHRS, CDR2 YFSETQ. The CDR3 sequence is 13 residues long. Deletions cut 2 bases from V and 3 bases from J, with 6 bases between.